These 26 T cell receptor beta chains came from one sample sequenced in a study of T cells in Graves' hyperthyroidism and ophthalmopathy. From RNA transcripts, TCR beta CDR3 regions were amplified. The HTBI set primed first-round TCR CDR3 RT-PCR. TCRdb re-called the multiplex PCR reads with MiXCR, one entry per CDR3 protein. This sample carries about 400,000 distinct CDR3 sequences, under 15% of them seen once, and the ten largest clones take less than 35%. Input material: blood. The receptors shown here come from a woman in her 30s with Graves' hyperthyroidism.

This clonotype has a handful of counts. The chain joins TRBV28 to TRBJ1-4; D gene ambiguous. Per germline, CDR1 MDHEN and CDR2 SYDVKM. Trimming cost V 5 bases and J 3 bases, with 4 bases left between them. This CDR3 spans 12 amino acids. The CDR3 coding sequence is TGTGCCAGCAGTGTCTCTAATGAAAAACTGTTTTTT. Its protein is CASSVSNEKLFF.

The CDR3 sequence: CSVGGQGAIHRAYEQYF. Written as DNA, the CDR3 is TGCAGCGTTGGTGGACAGGGGGCAATCCATCGAGCCTACGAGCAGTACTTC. The chain uses TRBV29-1 and TRBJ2-7, with TRBD1 matching 11 bases. Unmatched junction bases numbered 13, after V lost 4 bases and J lost 2 bases. Germline lookup yields CDR1 SQVTM and CDR2 ANQGSEA. This CDR3 has 17 amino acids.

V and J are TRBV20-1 and TRBJ2-7; D gene ambiguous. The CDR3 covers 11 residues. Germline V gene data show CDR1 as DFQATT and CDR2 as SNEGSKA (reference sequence). V was shortened by 0 bases and J by 5 bases, with 5 bases between the two germline ends. The CDR3 loop reads CSARDGDEQYF. CDR3 in DNA: TGCAGTGCTAGAGATGGGGACGAGCAGTACTTC.

Concerning this clonotype: Given a much more abundant clone one base away, this may be a read error. The CDR3 loop reads CASRSAGGRDIQYF. The CDR3 coding sequence is TGTGCCAGCCGTTCAGCGGGAGGGCGGGACATTCAGTACTTC. This rearrangement joins TRBV7-9 to TRBJ2-4, with TRBD2 matching over 10 bases. V shed 8 bases and J 8 bases; nucleotides not matched to a gene: 9. In germline, CDR1 is SEHNR, CDR2 FQNEAQ (reference sequence). The CDR3 has 14 residues.

This clonotype was recorded at least ten times. The chain carries TRBV5-1 and TRBJ2-2; 7 positions match TRBD1. The V gene end was trimmed by 0 bases and the J gene end by 3 bases; junction bases not matched to a gene: 5. CDR3 length: 16 residues. Germline CDR1 reads SGHRS; CDR2 reads YFSETQ. The CDR3 here is CASSLGPQGDTGELFF. In DNA, the CDR3 is TGCGCCAGCAGCTTGGGCCCCCAGGGGGACACCGGGGAGCTGTTTTTT.

The rearrangement joins TRBV30 to TRBJ2-7, with D possibly called TRBD1 or TRBD2 (6 bases each). The CDR3 spans 17 residues. Germline CDR1 reads GTSNPN; CDR2 reads SVGIG (reference sequence). Trimming pared 1 base from V and 2 bases from J, leaving 21 bases between. The CDR3: CAWSGAGGRNNAYEQYF. In DNA, the CDR3 is TGTGCCTGGAGTGGCGCTGGGGGGCGAAACAACGCCTACGAGCAGTACTTC. Variable domain in full (rest from reference TRBV30 and TRBJ2-7): SQTIHQWPATLVQPVGSPLSLECTVEGTSNPNLYWYRQAAGRGLQLLFYSVGIGQISSEVPQNLSASRPQDRQFILSSKKLLLSDSGFYLCAWSGAGGRNNAYEQYFGPGTRLTVT.

This rearrangement joins TRBV6-2 or TRBV6-3 to TRBJ2-3, with D unclear. The CDR3 is 15 residues long. V was shortened by 8 bases and J by 14 bases, with 29 bases between the two germline ends. Per germline, CDR1 MNHEY and CDR2 SVGEGT. This CDR3 reads CASGVKGWNLVERYF. The CDR3, as DNA: TGTGCCAGCGGCGTTAAGGGATGGAACCTGGTGGAGCGGTATTTT.

A few counts support this clonotype. V usage is TRBV27 and J usage is TRBJ1-1; D is unclear. The CDR3 consists of 11 residues. V lost 4 bases, J lost 6 bases, and 6 bases lay in between. Germline loops: CDR1 MNHEY, CDR2 SMNVEV (reference sequence). The CDR3 DNA follows: TGTGCCAGCAGTTACGGAGCTGAAGCTTTCTTT. It encodes CASSYGAEAFF.

The chain joins TRBV28 to TRBJ1-1; TRBD1 matches 9 bases. This CDR3 has 16 residues. The germline gives CDR1 MDHEN, CDR2 SYDVKM. V lost 1 base to trimming and J lost 1 base; unmatched junction nucleotides: 4. DNA of the CDR3: TGTGCCAGCAGTTTATTACAGGGGGCAGGGAACACTGAAGCTTTCTTT. Its protein product is CASSLLQGAGNTEAFF.

This clonotype appeared many times. CDR3 region: CATSDSHGGFNQPQHF. CDR3 nucleotides: TGTGCCACCAGTGACTCTCATGGGGGCTTCAATCAGCCCCAGCATTTT. The chain carries TRBV24-1 and TRBJ1-5, with D perhaps TRBD1 (6 bases). CDR3 length equals 16 residues. CDR1 is KGHDR, CDR2 SFDVKD, per germline. Between the trimmed V and J ends, which lost 4 bases and 3 bases, there was a span of 15 bases.

This clonotype was detected only a few times. V usage is TRBV11-1 and J usage is TRBJ2-7; the match to TRBD2 covers 8 bases. Germline-derived CDR1 and CDR2 are SGHAT and FQDESV (reference sequence). Trimming cost V 5 bases and J 6 bases; bases outside gene matches: 3. The CDR3 totals 12 residues. The CDR3 DNA sequence: TGTGCCAGCAGCCGCCGGGAGGGCGAGCAGTACTTC. It encodes CASSRREGEQYF. The entire variable domain, with the rest obtained from reference TRBV11-1 and TRBJ2-7, is as follows: EAEVAQSPRYKITEKSQAVAFWCDPISGHATLYWYRQILGQGPELLVQFQDESVVDDSQLPKDRFSAERLKGVDSTLKIQPAELGDSAMYLCASSRREGEQYFGPGTRLTVT.

This clonotype was detected ten times or more. The chain has TRBV11-2 and TRBJ1-1; 10 bases fit TRBD1. Germline loops: CDR1 SGHAT, CDR2 FQNNGV. The CDR3 sequence is 14 residues long. The J segment lost 10 bases and the V segment lost 1 base, leaving 6 bases of the junction unmatched. The CDR3 DNA follows: TGTGCCAGCAGCTTAGTCTCGGGACAGGGGAGAGCTTTCTTT. It encodes CASSLVSGQGRAFF. The entire variable domain, with the rest obtained from reference TRBV11-2 and TRBJ1-1, is as follows: EAGVAQSPRYKIIEKRQSVAFWCNPISGHATLYWYQQILGQGPKLLIQFQNNGVVDDSQLPKDRFSAERLKGVDSTLKIQPAKLEDSAVYLCASSLVSGQGRAFFGQGTRLTVV.

The V call is TRBV5-4, the J call TRBJ2-5, with 7 bases lining up with TRBD2. In germline, CDR1 is SGHNT, CDR2 YYREEE (reference sequence). The CDR3 is 12 amino acids. J lost 5 bases, V lost 7 bases, and 5 bases had no gene match. The CDR3 sequence: CASQGTTETQYF. In DNA, the CDR3 is TGTGCCAGCCAAGGGACTACGGAGACCCAGTACTTC.

This clonotype was counted a few times. The CDR3 nucleotides are TGTGCCAGCACCGAAGTCGGGGGGCCCCAGCATTTT. Its protein is CASTEVGGPQHF. The rearrangement links TRBV6-1 to TRBJ1-5, with D possibly being TRBD1 (5 bases). CDR3 length equals 12 residues. Trimming took off 7 bases at V and 9 bases at J, with 13 bases between the two ends. CDR1 is MNHNS, CDR2 SASEGT, per germline.

In this sample, this clonotype turned up a few times. The rearrangement uses TRBV15 and TRBJ2-2; 13 bases are a match to TRBD2. Per germline, CDR1 LNHNV and CDR2 YYDKDF (reference sequence). The CDR3 is 20 amino acids. The V and J ends lost 5 bases and 3 bases, in that order; junction bases with no gene match: 15. The CDR3 reads CATSGREVGLAGRDTGELFF. The CDR3 nucleotides are TGTGCCACCAGCGGTAGAGAGGTGGGACTAGCGGGACGGGACACCGGGGAGCTGTTTTTT.

This clonotype has at least ten counts. The V and J genes are TRBV20-1 and TRBJ2-1, with 10 bases identical to TRBD2. V shed 4 bases and J 4 bases; nucleotides not matched to a gene: 10. In germline, CDR1 is DFQATT, CDR2 SNEGSKA (reference sequence). The CDR3 sequence is 16 residues long. The CDR3 is CSANPFSSGSYNEQFF. As DNA, the CDR3 is TGCAGTGCTAACCCGTTCTCTAGCGGGAGTTACAATGAGCAGTTCTTC.

This clonotype was seen only a few times. The J gene is TRBJ2-3, the V gene TRBV10-3; TRBD1 agrees at 7 bases. The CDR3 has 15 amino acids. The V segment lost 5 bases and the J segment 3 bases; nucleotides outside the gene matches: 8. Germline V gives CDR1 ENHRY, CDR2 SYGVKD. The CDR3 region is CAISQGGSRTDTQYF. The DNA of the CDR3 is TGTGCCATCAGTCAAGGGGGCAGTAGGACAGATACGCAGTATTTT.

The table lists this clonotype with a few counts. This chain uses TRBV15 with TRBJ2-7, with D possibly matching TRBD2 (5 bases). V lost 8 bases to trimming and J lost 0 bases, with 14 bases between them. Germline lookup yields CDR1 LNHNV and CDR2 YYDKDF (reference sequence). The CDR3 consists of 14 residues. The CDR3 region is CATSSSDYSYEQYF. In DNA, the CDR3 is TGTGCCACCTCCTCGAGCGACTACTCCTACGAGCAGTACTTC.

This clonotype was recorded at least ten times. The V call is TRBV30, the J call TRBJ1-1; D uncertain. Germline V lookup: CDR1 GTSNPN, CDR2 SVGIG (reference sequence). CDR3 length equals 12 residues. V lost 4 bases and J lost 4, with 10 bases in between. DNA of the CDR3: TGTGCCTGGAATTTGGGAGTCACTGAAGCTTTCTTT. Translated: CAWNLGVTEAFF.

At least ten counts were recorded for this clonotype. This sequence joins TRBV12-3 or TRBV12-4 and TRBJ1-1; TRBD1 aligns across 10 bases. The CDR3 runs to 15 residues. Trimming at V came to 4 bases and at J to 1 base, leaving 3 bases not matched to a gene. The CDR3 bases are TGTGCCAGCAGTTCCAGGGACAGGGGGAACACTGAAGCTTTCTTT. This codes for CASSSRDRGNTEAFF.

This clonotype was observed once. The chain joins TRBV15 to TRBJ2-6, with no clear D. The CDR3 runs 17 residues. The germline CDR1 and CDR2 sequences are LNHNV and YYDKDF (reference sequence). Between the trimmed V and J ends, which lost 0 bases and 2 bases, there was a span of 11 bases. CDR3 amino acids: CATSRDNIATGANVLTF. CDR3 nucleotide sequence: TGTGCCACCAGCAGAGATAACATCGCTACTGGGGCCAACGTCCTGACTTTC.

This clonotype has ten or more counts. This CDR3 is CASSQDSTSGSTDTQYF. The DNA for the CDR3 is TGCGCCAGCAGCCAAGATTCGACCTCGGGGAGCACAGATACGCAGTATTTT. The chain recombines TRBV4-1 with TRBJ2-3, with TRBD2 as a possible D gene (5 bases). The germline gives CDR1 MGHRA, CDR2 YSYEKL. The CDR3 has 17 amino acids. V lost 0 bases, J lost 0 bases, and 13 bases lay in between.

This clonotype was recorded a few times. The chain is built from TRBV9 and TRBJ2-1, with D perhaps TRBD2 (6 bases). This CDR3 has 15 amino acids. V lost 4 bases and J 2 bases, leaving 13 bases between the germline ends. Germline V gene lookup returns CDR1 SGDLS and CDR2 YYNGEE. The CDR3 DNA follows: TGTGCCAGCAGCCCGCGGGGCGTAACCTACAATGAGCAGTTCTTC. This sequence encodes CASSPRGVTYNEQFF.

This clonotype was observed many times. This chain joins TRBV18 and TRBJ1-4, with a weak D call TRBD1 (6 bases). The germline CDR1 and CDR2 sequences are KGHSH and LQKENI. CDR3 size: 14 residues. The V end was cut by 3 bases, the J end by 4 bases, with 9 bases between. The CDR3 loop is CASSPDSFNEKLFF. The CDR3 nucleotides are TGTGCCAGCTCACCGGACAGCTTTAATGAAAAACTGTTTTTT. Filled out from reference TRBV18 and TRBJ1-4, the complete variable domain reads NAGVMQNPRHLVRRRGQEARLRCSPMKGHSHVYWYRQLPEEGLKFMVYLQKENIIDESGMPKERFSAEFPKEGPSILRIQQVVRGDSAAYFCASSPDSFNEKLFFGSGTQLSVL.

J is TRBJ2-7 and V is TRBV24-1; TRBD1 aligns across 9 bases. Per the germline V gene, CDR1 is KGHDR and CDR2 is SFDVKD. The length of the CDR3 is 17 residues. J gave up 1 base and V 2 bases, and 8 bases lay outside the gene matches. The DNA for the CDR3 is TGTGCCACCAGTGATTCGTCCCGGGACAGGGCGTCCTACGAGCAGTACTTC. This encodes CATSDSSRDRASYEQYF.

This clonotype has more than one count but fewer than ten. The gene calls are TRBV28 and TRBJ2-3, with 10 bases aligning to TRBD1. Trimming took 5 bases from V and 1 from J; bases not matched to a gene: 9. This CDR3 spans 17 amino acids. Germline loops: CDR1 MDHEN, CDR2 SYDVKM. The chain's CDR3 is CASSPGPGTGGTDTQYF. The CDR3 DNA reads as TGTGCCAGCAGTCCAGGCCCCGGGACAGGGGGCACAGATACGCAGTATTTT.